One and the same sample provided the 30 T cell receptor beta chains below, sequenced in a study of cytomegalovirus exposure and HLA in healthy donors. Primers included in the PCR were 60 Vbeta and 13 Jbeta primers. This table comes from immunoSEQ multiplex PCR, and its TCRdb copy is limited to in-frame clones, with some not included. The repertoire consists of about 130,000 clones, with roughly three quarters occurring once and the leading ten covering 1.8%. The sample taken for sequencing was PBMCs. The receptor set was obtained from a woman in her forties in good health and CMV-seronegative.

The chain recombines TRBV27 with TRBJ2-7; 10 positions match TRBD2. The CDR3 has 14 residues. Trimming cost V 8 bases and J 0 bases; bases outside gene matches: 4. Germline CDR1 is MNHEY and CDR2 is SMNVEV (reference sequence). In DNA, the CDR3 is TGTGCCAGCCAACCTAGCGGGAGCTCCTACGAGCAGTACTTC. Translated: CASQPSGSSYEQYF.

The chain employs TRBV5-6 and TRBJ2-1; 8 nucleotides match TRBD2. This CDR3 region has 14 residues. Losses at the gene ends were 2 bases for V and 9 bases for J; bases not matched to a gene: 7. CDR1 SGHDT and CDR2 YYEEEE come from the germline V gene. CDR3 DNA sequence: TGTGCCAGCAGCTTTGCGGGACTAGAAGTTGAGCAGTTCTTC. Protein product: CASSFAGLEVEQFF.

This clone has just one count. The chain recombines TRBV27 with TRBJ1-4; the D gene is possibly TRBD1 (6 bases). The V gene's germline CDR1 is MNHEY and CDR2 SMNVEV (reference sequence). V shed 3 bases and J shed 0 bases, with 11 bases lying between them. The CDR3 totals 16 residues. CDR3 sequence reads: CASSFLTGTTNEKLFF. In nucleotides, the CDR3 is TGTGCCAGCAGTTTCCTGACAGGCACAACTAATGAAAAACTGTTTTTT.

This chain links TRBV11-3 with TRBJ2-5; 10 positions agree with TRBD2. This CDR3 spans 15 amino acids. The junction had 8 bases not matched to a gene; V was cut back by 6 bases and J by 4 bases. Germline-derived CDR1 and CDR2 are SGHNT and YENEEA. The CDR3 is CASSKREGPGETQYF. The CDR3 DNA is TGTGCCAGCAGTAAGCGGGAGGGCCCGGGAGAGACCCAGTACTTC.

The chain links TRBV15 to TRBJ2-7, with TRBD1 identical over 7 bases. Trimming cost V 5 bases and J 0 bases; bases outside gene matches: 10. Germline CDR1 and CDR2: LNHNV and YYDKDF (reference sequence). The CDR3 runs 16 residues. CDR3 amino acids: CATSGPGTADSYEQYF. The CDR3 DNA follows: TGTGCCACCAGCGGACCCGGGACAGCCGACTCCTACGAGCAGTACTTC.

The chain uses TRBV5-1 and TRBJ2-2, with 7 nucleotides matching TRBD2. Germline CDR1 and CDR2: SGHRS and YFSETQ. After removal of 5 bases from V and 6 bases from J, the junction contained 1 base not matched to a gene. This CDR3 is built from 12 residues. This chain's CDR3 is CASRGGAGELFF. CDR3 in DNA: TGCGCCAGCAGGGGGGGGGCCGGGGAGCTGTTTTTT.

The CDR3 DNA reads as TGTGCCAGCAGTGCAGGGGCCTATGGCTACACCTTC. Its protein is CASSAGAYGYTF. The chain couples TRBV25-1 to TRBJ1-2; perhaps TRBD1 as D (6 bases). V lost 4 bases and J 4 bases, leaving 7 bases between the germline ends. CDR3 length: 12 residues. Germline-derived CDR1 and CDR2 are MGHDK and SYGVNS.

This chain connects TRBV28 to TRBJ1-1; 7 positions match TRBD1. Germline trimming cut 4 bases from V and 3 bases from J; bases unmatched to any gene: 14. Germline V gene sequence: CDR1 MDHEN, CDR2 SYDVKM. CDR3 length: 17 residues. The CDR3 here is CASSSEYSGGEDTEAFF. The CDR3 bases are TGTGCCAGCAGTTCGGAATACTCAGGGGGTGAGGACACTGAAGCTTTCTTT.

This rearrangement joins TRBV27 to TRBJ2-3, with D possibly being TRBD1 (6 bases). The V end lost 7 bases, the J end lost 5 bases, and 10 bases lay between the germline ends. The CDR3 is 12 residues long. CDR1 and CDR2 from the germline V gene are MNHEY and SMNVEV (reference sequence). The CDR3 nucleotides are TGTGCCAGCAAGACACAGGGAGATACGCAGTATTTT. Translated, it gives CASKTQGDTQYF.

The chain uses TRBV14 and TRBJ1-4; TRBD1 might be the D (6 bases). Germline V gene sequence: CDR1 SGHDN, CDR2 FVKESK. CDR3 length equals 13 residues. The V end was cut by 3 bases, the J end by 8 bases, with 10 bases between. DNA of the CDR3: TGTGCCAGCAGCCAGCCCGACAGGGAAAAACTGTTTTTT. It translates to CASSQPDREKLFF.

The chain couples TRBV18 to TRBJ2-1, with a possible D match to TRBD1 (6 bases). The CDR3 contains 14 residues. In germline, CDR1 is KGHSH, CDR2 LQKENI. Trimming left V 0 bases short and J 4 bases short, with 7 bases between. The CDR3 DNA reads as TGTGCCAGCTCACCACCACAGGGATACAATGAGCAGTTCTTC. Its translation is CASSPPQGYNEQFF.

This rearrangement joins TRBV6-5 to TRBJ1-1; tentatively, D is TRBD1 (6 bases). Trimming shortened V by 2 bases and J by 3 bases, and 10 bases separated the two germline ends. The CDR3 runs to 14 residues. Germline V gene sequence: CDR1 MNHEY, CDR2 SVGAGI. DNA for the CDR3: TGTGCCAGCAGTTACACAGGGTTTCACACTGAAGCTTTCTTT. This sequence encodes CASSYTGFHTEAFF.

This chain links TRBV2 with TRBJ2-7, with 10 bases matching TRBD2. The CDR3 loop spans 14 amino acids. Germline V gives CDR1 SNHLY, CDR2 FYNNEI. The trim removed 4 bases at V and 3 bases at J, leaving 3 bases unmatched. CDR3 region: CASSGLAGHYEQYF. CDR3 in DNA: TGTGCCAGCAGTGGACTAGCGGGCCACTACGAGCAGTACTTC.

The chain employs TRBV5-6 and TRBJ2-5, with a weak D call TRBD1 (5 bases). V lost 4 bases to trimming and J lost 5 bases, with 18 bases between them. CDR1 SGHDT and CDR2 YYEEEE come from the germline V gene. The CDR3 is made up of 15 amino acids. The CDR3 here is CASSLRPQGSETQYF. In nucleotides, the CDR3 is TGTGCCAGCAGCCTCCGACCCCAGGGTTCGGAGACCCAGTACTTC.

The rearrangement links TRBV4-1 to TRBJ2-3; possibly TRBD2 for D (5 bases). The CDR3 extends over 15 amino acids. CDR1 and CDR2 from the germline V gene are MGHRA and YSYEKL. V was clipped by 1 base and J by 2 bases, with 10 bases between them. The CDR3 loop reads CASSQVSGYTDTQYF. The CDR3 DNA reads TGCGCCAGCAGCCAAGTTTCGGGGTACACAGATACGCAGTATTTT.

The table lists this clone with a few counts. The chain uses TRBV13 and TRBJ2-3; D is uncertain. The CDR3 totals 13 residues. With 2 bases removed from V and 0 bases from J, the gap between germline ends came to 3 bases. The germline V gene has CDR1 PRHDT and CDR2 FYEKMQ (reference sequence). CDR3 protein: CASSLRSTDTQYF. In DNA form, the CDR3 reads TGTGCCAGCAGCTTACGTAGCACAGATACGCAGTATTTT. The whole variable domain, filled in from reference TRBV13 and TRBJ2-3, reads AAGVIQSPRHLIKEKRETATLKCYPIPRHDTVYWYQQGPGQDPQFLISFYEKMQSDKGSIPDRFSAQQFSDYHSELNMSSLELGDSALYFCASSLRSTDTQYFGPGTRLTVL.

This clone showed up just a few times. The chain employs TRBV9 and TRBJ1-5; D call uncertain. Germline CDR1 reads SGDLS; CDR2 reads YYNGEE. The V and J ends lost 3 bases and 9 bases respectively, with 13 bases between them. This CDR3 has 13 residues. The DNA for the CDR3 is TGTGCCAGCAGCGAGAACGATGAGCGGCCCCAGCATTTT. It encodes CASSENDERPQHF. Based on the CDR3 plus reference TRBV9 and TRBJ1-5, the full variable domain is DSGVTQTPKHLITATGQRVTLRCSPRSGDLSVYWYQQSLDQGLQFLIQYYNGEERAKGNILERFSAQQFPDLHSELNLSSLELGDSALYFCASSENDERPQHFGDGTRLSIL.

V gene TRBV7-3 combines with J gene TRBJ2-3; 8 nucleotides line up with TRBD2. Trimming took 0 bases from V and 2 from J; bases not matched to a gene: 1. The CDR3 is 15 amino acids. Germline lookup yields CDR1 SGHTA and CDR2 FQGTGA. The CDR3 is CASSLTSGDTDTQYF. Here the CDR3 DNA reads TGTGCCAGCAGCTTAACTAGCGGGGACACAGATACGCAGTATTTT.

The chain recombines TRBV5-6 with TRBJ2-2, with D maybe TRBD1 (5 bases). The CDR3 has 15 residues. Per the germline V gene, CDR1 is SGHDT and CDR2 is YYEEEE. Trimming removed 1 base at V and 3 bases at J, with 10 bases between. The CDR3 loop reads CASSLQGFDTGELFF. In nucleotides, the CDR3 is TGTGCCAGCAGCTTGCAGGGCTTCGACACCGGGGAGCTGTTTTTT.

V is TRBV6-5 and J is TRBJ1-1, with D maybe TRBD1 (5 bases). Germline CDR1 is MNHEY and CDR2 is SVGAGI. Trimming shortened V by 2 bases and J by 0 bases, and 10 bases separated the two germline ends. The CDR3 sequence is 15 residues long. CDR3 loop: CASSYGGGMNTEAFF. CDR3 bases: TGTGCCAGCAGTTACGGCGGGGGGATGAACACTGAAGCTTTCTTT.

The CDR3 sequence is CASSIVTVQPQHF. The CDR3 DNA is TGTGCCAGTAGTATAGTGACAGTCCAGCCCCAGCATTTT. The rearrangement links TRBV19 to TRBJ1-5; the D gene is possibly TRBD1 (5 bases). The V end was cut by 1 base, the J end by 7 bases, with 8 bases between. The CDR3 spans 13 residues. Germline assignment: CDR1 LNHDA and CDR2 SQIVND (reference sequence).

The rearrangement joins TRBV6-1 to TRBJ2-5, with a possible D match to TRBD1 (6 bases). Germline V gives CDR1 MNHNS, CDR2 SASEGT. Trimming cost V 0 bases and J 4 bases, with 9 bases left between them. This CDR3 has 14 amino acids. The CDR3 region has the DNA TGTGCCAGCAGTGAAGCGGGGGCTCGAGAGACCCAGTACTTC. As protein: CASSEAGARETQYF.

The chain has TRBV30 and TRBJ1-1, with TRBD1 as a possible D gene (5 bases). CDR1 is GTSNPN, CDR2 SVGIG, per germline (reference sequence). The CDR3 spans 13 residues. Deletions cut 0 bases from V and 5 bases from J, with 10 bases between. In nucleotides, the CDR3 is TGTGCCTGGAGTGTTGGGGGGGGGACTGAAGCTTTCTTT. It translates to CAWSVGGGTEAFF.

This rearrangement joins TRBV6-5 to TRBJ2-7, with 9 bases identical to TRBD2. After removal of 5 bases from V and 3 bases from J, the junction contained 5 bases not matched to a gene. The CDR3 covers 14 residues. Per germline, CDR1 MNHEY and CDR2 SVGAGI. In DNA, the CDR3 is TGTGCCAGCAGTCCAATAGCGGGGGACTACGAGCAGTACTTC. Translating it yields CASSPIAGDYEQYF.

The chain has TRBV5-1 and TRBJ1-2; no reliable D call. The germline V gene has CDR1 SGHRS and CDR2 YFSETQ. This CDR3 contains 15 residues. The V gene lost 4 bases and the J gene lost 4 bases, with 17 bases spanning the gap. The CDR3 is CASSPSPELGYGYTF. CDR3 nucleotide sequence: TGCGCCAGCAGCCCCTCCCCGGAGCTAGGCTATGGCTACACCTTC.

About this clone itself: Germline is not matched at one junction end, which may reflect a read error. For the CDR3, the DNA is TGTGCCAGCAGCTTCTTGGGGAACTCTGGGGCCAACGGCCTGACTTTC. This codes for CASSFLGNSGANGLTF. The chain carries TRBV7-8 and TRBJ2-6; possible D gene TRBD1, 5 bases. CDR1 SGHVS and CDR2 FQNEAQ come from the germline V gene. The CDR3 is 16 residues long.

The gene calls are TRBV7-9 and TRBJ1-2, with 8 bases that match TRBD1. V dropped 1 base and J dropped 8; count of bases not matched to a gene: 6. The V gene's germline CDR1 is SEHNR and CDR2 FQNEAQ (reference sequence). The CDR3 contains 14 residues. In DNA form, the CDR3 reads TGTGCCAGCAGCTTAGTCGACAGGGGCGAAGGCTACACCTTC. It codes for CASSLVDRGEGYTF.

Worth noting for this clone: Germline is not matched at one junction end, which may reflect a read error. V is TRBV27 and J is TRBJ1-2; TRBD1 might be the D (6 bases). Germline values: CDR1 MNHEY, CDR2 SMNVEV (reference sequence). The CDR3 sequence is 11 residues long. The CDR3 coding sequence is TGTGCCAGCAGTTGGCAGGGGAGCCAGCATTTC. Translating gives CASSWQGSQHF.

The DNA for the CDR3 is TGTGCCAGCAGTCCCACGCTCCCGGGACTTTCGTACCAAGAGACCCAGTACTTC. Translated, it gives CASSPTLPGLSYQETQYF. The chain has TRBV27 and TRBJ2-5; perhaps TRBD2 as D (6 bases). The germline V gene encodes CDR1 MNHEY and CDR2 SMNVEV (reference sequence). Trimming took 5 bases from V and 0 from J, leaving 22 bases between them. This CDR3 has 18 amino acids.

A word on this clone: One junction end disagrees with the germline gene, perhaps due to a read error. The chain uses TRBV28 and TRBJ2-6; 12 nucleotides agree with TRBD2. The CDR3 extends over 17 amino acids. CDR1 and CDR2 from the germline V gene are MDHEN and SYDVKM. CDR3 nucleotides: TGTGCCAGCAACCCGACTAGCGGGAGCTCTGGGGCCAACGGCCTGACTTTC. Protein product: CASNPTSGSSGANGLTF. Full variable domain (rest looked up from reference TRBV28 and TRBJ2-6): DVKVTQSSRYLVKRTGEKVFLECVQDMDHENMFWYRQDPGLGLRLIYFSYDVKMKEKGDIPEGYSVSREKKERFSLILESASTNQTSMYLCASNPTSGSSGANGLTFGAGSRLTVL.